The clone carrying this T cell receptor (beta chain) occurred once. Its specificity is unknown. Libraries were prepared by immunoSEQ multiplex PCR; TCRdb keeps only in-frame clonotypes and omits some of them. Of under 150,000 clones in the sample, around nine tenths were seen once. The length of the CDR3 is 15 residues. Germline CDR1 is LGHNA and CDR2 is YSLEER. Between the trimmed V and J ends, which lost 0 bases and 3 bases, there was a span of 9 bases. The sample belongs to a study of T cell responses to AZD1222 COVID-19 vaccine. Study-level results: Donors were chiefly white British, with a greater number of females, and clonal diversity was perhaps underestimated. Spike was spanned by vaccine-associated CD4 TCRs, with dominance at 160-218 and 743-854.

The receptor comes from an adult in good health. This material consisted of peripheral blood, taken on day 0 of AZD1222 vaccination. V usage is TRBV4-3 and J usage is TRBJ2-1, with TRBD2 as a possible D gene (5 bases). Here the CDR3 DNA reads TGCGCCAGCAGCCAAGATCGGGGATACTACAATGAGCAGTTCTTC. The encoded protein is CASSQDRGYYNEQFF.